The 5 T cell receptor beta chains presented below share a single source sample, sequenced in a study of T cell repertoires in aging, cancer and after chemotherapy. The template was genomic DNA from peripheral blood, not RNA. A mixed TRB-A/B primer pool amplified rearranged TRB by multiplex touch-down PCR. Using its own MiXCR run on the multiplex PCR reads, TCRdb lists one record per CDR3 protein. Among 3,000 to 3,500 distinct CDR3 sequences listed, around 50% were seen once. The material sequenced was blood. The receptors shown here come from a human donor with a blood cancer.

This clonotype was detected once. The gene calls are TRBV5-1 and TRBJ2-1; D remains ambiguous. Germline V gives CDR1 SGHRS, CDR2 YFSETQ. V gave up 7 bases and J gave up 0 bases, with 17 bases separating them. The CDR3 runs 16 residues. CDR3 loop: CASDSQGGSSYNEQFF. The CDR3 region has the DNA TGCGCCAGCGATTCCCAAGGCGGTAGCTCCTACAATGAGCAGTTCTTC.

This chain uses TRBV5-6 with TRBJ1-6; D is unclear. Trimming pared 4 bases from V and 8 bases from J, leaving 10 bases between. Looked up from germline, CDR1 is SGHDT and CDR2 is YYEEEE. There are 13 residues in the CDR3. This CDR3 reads CASSMGLHSPLHF. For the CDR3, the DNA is TGTGCCAGCAGCATGGGTCTCCATTCACCCCTCCACTTT. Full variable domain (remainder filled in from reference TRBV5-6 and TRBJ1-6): DAGVTQSPTHLIKTRGQQVTLRCSPKSGHDTVSWYQQALGQGPQFIFQYYEEEERQRGNFPDRFSGHQFPNYSSELNVNALLLGDSALYLCASSMGLHSPLHFGNGTRLTVT.

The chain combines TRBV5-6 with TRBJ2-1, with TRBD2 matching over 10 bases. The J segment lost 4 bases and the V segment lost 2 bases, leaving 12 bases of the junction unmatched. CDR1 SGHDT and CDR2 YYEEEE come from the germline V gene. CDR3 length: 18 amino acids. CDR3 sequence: CASSLIVTGAGGYNEQFF. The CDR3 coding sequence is TGTGCCAGCAGCTTAATCGTAACGGGAGCGGGAGGGTACAATGAGCAGTTCTTC.

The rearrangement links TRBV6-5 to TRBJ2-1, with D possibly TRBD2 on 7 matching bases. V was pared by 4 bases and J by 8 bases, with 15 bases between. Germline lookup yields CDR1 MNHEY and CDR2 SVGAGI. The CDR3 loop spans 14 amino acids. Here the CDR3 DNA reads TGTGCCAGCAGTTTGCTGGGGGGGCCGCATGAGCAGTTCTTC. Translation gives CASSLLGGPHEQFF.

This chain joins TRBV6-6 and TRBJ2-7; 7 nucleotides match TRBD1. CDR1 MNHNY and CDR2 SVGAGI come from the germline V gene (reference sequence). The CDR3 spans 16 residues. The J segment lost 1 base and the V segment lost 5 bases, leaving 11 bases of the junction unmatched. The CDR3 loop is CASSEGLGTDSYEQYF. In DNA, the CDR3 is TGTGCCAGCAGTGAGGGTCTCGGGACAGATTCCTACGAGCAGTACTTC.